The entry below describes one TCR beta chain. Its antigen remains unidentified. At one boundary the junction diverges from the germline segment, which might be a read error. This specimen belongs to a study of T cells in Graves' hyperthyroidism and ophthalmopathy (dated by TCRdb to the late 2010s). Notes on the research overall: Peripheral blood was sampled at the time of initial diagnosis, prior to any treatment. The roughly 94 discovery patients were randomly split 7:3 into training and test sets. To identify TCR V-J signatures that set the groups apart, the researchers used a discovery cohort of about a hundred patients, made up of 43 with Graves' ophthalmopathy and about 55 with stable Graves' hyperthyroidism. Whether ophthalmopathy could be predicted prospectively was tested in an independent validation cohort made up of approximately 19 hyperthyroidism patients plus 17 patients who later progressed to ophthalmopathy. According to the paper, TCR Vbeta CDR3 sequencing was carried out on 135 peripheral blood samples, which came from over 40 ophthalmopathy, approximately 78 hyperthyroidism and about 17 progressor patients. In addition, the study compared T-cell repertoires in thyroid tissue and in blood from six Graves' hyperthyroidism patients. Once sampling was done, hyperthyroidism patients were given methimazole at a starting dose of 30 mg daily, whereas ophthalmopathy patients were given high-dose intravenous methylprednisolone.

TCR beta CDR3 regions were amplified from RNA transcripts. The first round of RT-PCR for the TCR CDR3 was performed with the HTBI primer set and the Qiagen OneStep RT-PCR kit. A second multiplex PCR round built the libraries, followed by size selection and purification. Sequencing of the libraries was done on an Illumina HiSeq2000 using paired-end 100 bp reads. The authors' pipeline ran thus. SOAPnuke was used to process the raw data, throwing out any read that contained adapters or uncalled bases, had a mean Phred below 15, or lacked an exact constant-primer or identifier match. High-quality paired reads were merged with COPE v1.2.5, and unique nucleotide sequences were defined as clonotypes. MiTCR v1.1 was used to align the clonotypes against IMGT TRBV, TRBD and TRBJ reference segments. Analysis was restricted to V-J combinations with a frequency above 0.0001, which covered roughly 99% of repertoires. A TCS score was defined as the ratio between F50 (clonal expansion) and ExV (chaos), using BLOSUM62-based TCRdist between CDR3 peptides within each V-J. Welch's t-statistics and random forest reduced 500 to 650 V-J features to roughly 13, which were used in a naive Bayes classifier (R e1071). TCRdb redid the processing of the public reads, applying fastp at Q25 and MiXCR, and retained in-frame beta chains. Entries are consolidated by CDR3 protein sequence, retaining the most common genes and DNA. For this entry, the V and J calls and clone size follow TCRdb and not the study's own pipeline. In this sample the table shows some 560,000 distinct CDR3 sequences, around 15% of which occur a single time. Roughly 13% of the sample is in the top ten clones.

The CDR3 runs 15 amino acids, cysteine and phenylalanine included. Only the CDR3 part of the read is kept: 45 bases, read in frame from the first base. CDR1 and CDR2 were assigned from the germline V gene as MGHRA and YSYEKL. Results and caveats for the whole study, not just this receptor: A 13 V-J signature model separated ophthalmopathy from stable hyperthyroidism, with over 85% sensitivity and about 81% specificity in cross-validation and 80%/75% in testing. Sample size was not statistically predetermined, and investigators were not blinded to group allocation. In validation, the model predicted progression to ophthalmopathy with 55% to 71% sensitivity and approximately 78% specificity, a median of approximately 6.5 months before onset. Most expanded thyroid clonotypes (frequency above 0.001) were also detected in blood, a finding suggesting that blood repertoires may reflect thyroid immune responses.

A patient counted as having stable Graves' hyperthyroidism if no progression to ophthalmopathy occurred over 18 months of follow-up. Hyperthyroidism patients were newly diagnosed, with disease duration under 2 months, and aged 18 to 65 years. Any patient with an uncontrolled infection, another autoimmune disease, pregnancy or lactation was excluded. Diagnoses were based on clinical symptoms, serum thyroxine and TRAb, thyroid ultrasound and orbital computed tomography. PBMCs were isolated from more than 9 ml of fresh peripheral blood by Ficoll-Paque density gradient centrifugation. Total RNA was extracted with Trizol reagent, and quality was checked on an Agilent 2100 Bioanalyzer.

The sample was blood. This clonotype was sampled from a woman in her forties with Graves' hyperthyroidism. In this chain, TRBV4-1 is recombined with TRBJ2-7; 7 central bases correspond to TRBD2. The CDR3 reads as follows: CASSQDDQRGYEQYF. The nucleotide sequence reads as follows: TGTGCCAGCAGCCAAGATGACCAGCGGGGTTACGAGCAGTACTTC.